Each of the 12 T cell receptor beta chains below was sequenced from the same sample in a study of cytotoxic CD8 clonotypes in ibrutinib-treated CLL (dated by TCRdb to the early 2020s). Libraries were built with the immunoSEQ multiplex PCR assay. TCRdb took over this immuneACCESS table, retaining in-frame rearrangements with V and J assigned. Such tables are incomplete; in checked studies, under half of the missing clones stem from an unresolved V gene, and the remainder is unexplained. Present in this sample are approximately 80,000 clones, around 84% of which were seen just once. The ten largest clones take up around 5.4% of the sample. The sample here was PBMCs, taken before ibrutinib treatment. Source of these receptors: a human donor with chronic lymphocytic leukemia.

The chain employs TRBV4-2 and TRBJ1-5; D not certain. Trimming removed 0 bases from V and 7 bases from J, with 7 bases in between. Per germline, CDR1 LGHNA and CDR2 YNFKEQ. The CDR3 loop spans 13 amino acids. The CDR3 here is CASSQDTDQPQHF. The CDR3 DNA follows: TGTGCCAGCAGCCAAGATACGGACCAGCCCCAGCATTTT.

The chain uses TRBV18 and TRBJ1-4; D might be TRBD1 (5 bases). This CDR3 comprises 14 residues. The germline gives CDR1 KGHSH, CDR2 LQKENI. V dropped 5 bases and J dropped 5 bases, with 12 bases sitting between them. For the CDR3, the DNA is TGTGCCAGCTCATCGACAGTAACCAATGAAAAACTGTTTTTT. Translated, it gives CASSSTVTNEKLFF.

The chain joins TRBV5-1 to TRBJ2-1; 8 bases agree with TRBD1. In germline, CDR1 is SGHRS, CDR2 YFSETQ. J was trimmed by 9 bases and V by 1 base; bases with no gene match: 6. This CDR3 contains 14 residues. The CDR3, as DNA: TGCGCCAGCAGCTTGTTTCAGGGGGCCGTTGAGCAGTTCTTC. Its translation is CASSLFQGAVEQFF.

The V and J genes are TRBV11-3 and TRBJ2-1, with 8 bases lining up with TRBD2. Germline V gene sequence: CDR1 SGHNT, CDR2 YENEEA. The CDR3 totals 14 residues. V dropped 10 bases and J dropped 3; count of bases not matched to a gene: 8. The CDR3 nucleotides read TGTGCCACAAGAAGCGGGAGTGGCTACAATGAGCAGTTCTTC. Residues: CATRSGSGYNEQFF.

The genes are TRBV28 and TRBJ2-7, with D perhaps given as TRBD1 or TRBD2 (5 bases each). Trimming pared 1 base from V and 11 bases from J, leaving 18 bases between. There are 14 residues in the CDR3. Germline V gives CDR1 MDHEN, CDR2 SYDVKM. CDR3 coding DNA: TGTGCCAGCAGTTTATTTCAGGGACGCCCCGTAAAGTACTTC. Protein product: CASSLFQGRPVKYF.

Written as DNA, the CDR3 is TGTGCCAGCAGTTCGCCTGTGAGGGGAAACACCATATATTTT. Translation gives CASSSPVRGNTIYF. The rearrangement joins TRBV2 to TRBJ1-3; D is undetermined. The CDR3 runs 14 residues. The V gene lost 5 bases and the J gene lost 4 bases, with 12 bases spanning the gap. Germline CDR1 reads SNHLY; CDR2 reads FYNNEI. The variable domain in full, completed from reference TRBV2 and TRBJ1-3, reads EPEVTQTPSHQVTQMGQEVILRCVPISNHLYFYWYRQILGQKVEFLVSFYNNEISEKSEIFDDQFSVERPDGSNFTLKIRSTKLEDSAMYFCASSSPVRGNTIYFGEGSWLTVV.

The gene calls are TRBV7-6 and TRBJ1-5, with TRBD1 as a possible D gene (5 bases). Trimming cost V 1 base and J 2 bases, with 9 bases left between them. CDR3 length: 15 residues. Per the germline V gene, CDR1 is SGHVS and CDR2 is FNYEAQ. The CDR3 nucleotides are TGTGCCAGCAGCTTAGACCGGGGGGGCAATCAGCCCCAGCATTTT. Protein: CASSLDRGGNQPQHF.

The rearrangement uses TRBV10-3 and TRBJ2-1; D unclear. The CDR3 runs 13 residues. Looked up from germline, CDR1 is ENHRY and CDR2 is SYGVKD. Trimming left V 4 bases short and J 7 bases short, with 11 bases between. As DNA, the CDR3 is TGTGCCATCAGTGGCGTGCCGGAAAATGAGCAGTTCTTC. This sequence encodes CAISGVPENEQFF.

This chain uses TRBV7-9 with TRBJ2-7; a weak D match, TRBD1 (5 bases). This CDR3 contains 15 residues. V was clipped by 1 base and J by 7 bases, with 17 bases between them. The germline gives CDR1 SEHNR, CDR2 FQNEAQ (reference sequence). This CDR3 reads CASSLDLATKGEQYF. Written as DNA, the CDR3 is TGTGCCAGCAGCTTAGATCTGGCCACAAAGGGGGAGCAGTACTTC.

The chain is built from TRBV14 and TRBJ1-1; D is uncertain. The CDR3 loop spans 12 amino acids. Germline CDR1 is SGHDN and CDR2 is FVKESK. V was trimmed by 1 base and J by 8 bases, leaving 8 bases between them. CDR3 residues: CASSQVGYEAFF. CDR3 in DNA: TGTGCCAGCAGCCAAGTCGGGTACGAAGCTTTCTTT. The variable domain in full, with the rest retrieved from reference TRBV14 and TRBJ1-1, is EAGVTQFPSHSVIEKGQTVTLRCDPISGHDNLYWYRRVMGKEIKFLLHFVKESKQDESGMPNNRFLAERTGGTYSTLKVQPAELEDSGVYFCASSQVGYEAFFGQGTRLTVV.

The gene calls are TRBV28 and TRBJ2-7, with TRBD1 matching 9 bases. Germline CDR1 and CDR2: MDHEN and SYDVKM. The CDR3 is made up of 14 amino acids. The junction had 4 bases not matched to a gene; V was cut back by 4 bases and J by 3 bases. The CDR3 region has the DNA TGTGCCAGCAGTTGGGACAGGGAGATCTACGAGCAGTACTTC. Encoded protein: CASSWDREIYEQYF.

This chain connects TRBV5-1 to TRBJ2-1; D may be TRBD2 (5 bases). Deletions cut 7 bases from V and 7 bases from J, with 18 bases between. The CDR3 length is 14 residues. CDR1 and CDR2 from the germline V gene are SGHRS and YFSETQ. The CDR3 sequence is CASDVDSPSNEQFF. The DNA for the CDR3 is TGCGCCAGCGATGTGGACTCCCCTTCAAATGAGCAGTTCTTC.